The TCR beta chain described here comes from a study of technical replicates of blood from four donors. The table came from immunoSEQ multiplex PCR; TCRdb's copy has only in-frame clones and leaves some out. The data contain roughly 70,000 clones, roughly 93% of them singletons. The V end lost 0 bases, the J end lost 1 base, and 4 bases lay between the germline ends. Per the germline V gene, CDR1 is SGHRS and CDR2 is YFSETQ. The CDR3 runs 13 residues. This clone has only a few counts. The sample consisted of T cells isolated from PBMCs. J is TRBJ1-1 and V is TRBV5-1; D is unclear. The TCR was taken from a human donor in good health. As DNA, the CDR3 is TGCGCCAGCAGCTTGGACAGGAACACTGAAGCTTTCTTT. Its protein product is CASSLDRNTEAFF.